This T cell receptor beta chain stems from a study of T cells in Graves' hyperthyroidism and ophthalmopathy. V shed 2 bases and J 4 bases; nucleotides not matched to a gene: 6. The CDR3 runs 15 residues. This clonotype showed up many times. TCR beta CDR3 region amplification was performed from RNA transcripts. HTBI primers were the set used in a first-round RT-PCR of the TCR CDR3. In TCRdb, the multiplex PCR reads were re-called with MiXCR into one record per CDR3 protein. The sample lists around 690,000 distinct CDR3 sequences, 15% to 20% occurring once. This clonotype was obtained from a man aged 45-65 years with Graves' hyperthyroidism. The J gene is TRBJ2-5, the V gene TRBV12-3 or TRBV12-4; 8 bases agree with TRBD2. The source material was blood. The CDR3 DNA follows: TGTGCCAGCAGTTTACTAGCGGGTCTCAGAGAGACCCAGTACTTC. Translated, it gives CASSLLAGLRETQYF.